The 15 T cell receptor beta chains below were found in one sample sequenced in a study of technical replicates of blood from a handful of donors. Libraries were prepared by immunoSEQ multiplex PCR; TCRdb keeps only in-frame clonotypes and omits some of them. The repertoire consists of 50,000 to 75,000 clones, with around 93% occurring once and the leading ten covering approximately 4%. The sequenced sample consisted of PBMCs. These receptors all come from a human donor in good health. Some clones in this sample may be carry-over from other donors' samples.

The chain recombines TRBV4-3 with TRBJ2-3; 9 positions match TRBD2. Germline V gene lookup returns CDR1 LGHNA and CDR2 YSLEER. The CDR3 has 18 residues. V shed 0 bases, J shed 3 bases, and the junction held 10 bases outside the gene matches. The CDR3 reads CASSQDRASGTQTDTQYF. CDR3 nucleotide sequence: TGCGCCAGCAGCCAAGATAGGGCTAGCGGGACTCAGACAGATACGCAGTATTTT.

V is TRBV9 and J is TRBJ1-1; D is possibly TRBD1 (6 bases). V dropped 7 bases and J dropped 0 bases, with 25 bases sitting between them. This CDR3 contains 18 residues. Germline V CDR1 and CDR2: SGDLS, YYNGEE. DNA for the CDR3: TGTGCCAGCCCCACACTACTCCACCCGGGACACATGAACACTGAAGCTTTCTTT. This encodes CASPTLLHPGHMNTEAFF.

This sequence joins TRBV7-6 and TRBJ2-5, with D possibly TRBD2 on 5 matching bases. Germline CDR1 is SGHVS and CDR2 is FNYEAQ. The V and J ends lost 4 bases and 3 bases respectively, with 18 bases between them. The CDR3 extends over 16 amino acids. This chain's CDR3 is CASSSPGIRGKETQYF. For the CDR3, the DNA is TGTGCCAGCAGCTCCCCGGGGATACGAGGAAAAGAGACCCAGTACTTC.

This clone appeared a single time. The J gene is TRBJ1-6, the V gene TRBV19; D is perhaps TRBD1 (6 bases). Trimming shortened V by 6 bases and J by 0 bases, and 12 bases separated the two germline ends. This CDR3 is 16 amino acids long. CDR1 is LNHDA and CDR2 is SQIVND in the germline V gene (reference sequence). In DNA form, the CDR3 reads TGTGCCAGTAGCCCGACAGGCAGCTCCTATAATTCACCCCTCCACTTT. It translates to CASSPTGSSYNSPLHF.

This clone showed up just once. The chain recombines TRBV21-1 with TRBJ2-1; the table's D call TRBD2 went unverified against the DNA. TRBV21-1 is a pseudogene segment. The CDR3 length is 18 residues. CDR3: CASSMGLAGIPFCNEQFF. Written as DNA, the CDR3 is TGTGCCAGCAGCATGGGACTAGCGGGGATCCCTTTTTGTAATGAGCAGTTCTTC.

The chain recombines TRBV18 with TRBJ1-1; D is unclear. Deletions cut 2 bases from V and 8 bases from J, with 12 bases between. The CDR3 length is 13 residues. CDR1 KGHSH and CDR2 LQKENI come from the germline V gene. DNA of the CDR3: TGTGCCAGCTCACCAAGGCAACGACTCGAAGCTTTCTTT. This codes for CASSPRQRLEAFF.

The J gene is TRBJ2-5, the V gene TRBV2, with 11 bases matching TRBD2. This CDR3 has 15 residues. The junction had 2 bases not matched to a gene; V was cut back by 4 bases and J by 1 base. Germline V gives CDR1 SNHLY, CDR2 FYNNEI. CDR3 amino acids: CASSGLAGSQETQYF. CDR3 in DNA: TGTGCCAGCAGTGGACTAGCGGGGAGCCAAGAGACCCAGTACTTC.

The V call is TRBV10-3, the J call TRBJ1-1; TRBD1 aligns across 8 bases. Germline V gene sequence: CDR1 ENHRY, CDR2 SYGVKD. With V trimmed by 0 bases and J by 1 base, 4 bases remained unmatched. The CDR3 covers 16 residues. The CDR3 loop reads CAISESAGGRNTEAFF. The DNA of the CDR3 is TGTGCCATCAGTGAGTCCGCAGGGGGCAGGAACACTGAAGCTTTCTTT.

The CDR3 loop reads CASSLYAGGQETQYF. The CDR3 DNA reads TGCGCCAGCAGCTTGTATGCGGGAGGGCAAGAGACCCAGTACTTC. The gene calls are TRBV5-1 and TRBJ2-5; 9 bases match TRBD2. The CDR3 totals 15 residues. CDR1 is SGHRS and CDR2 is YFSETQ in the germline V gene. V lost 1 base, J lost 2 bases, and 3 bases stayed unmatched.

The chain is built from TRBV7-9 and TRBJ2-6; the match to TRBD2 covers 13 bases. Germline CDR1 and CDR2: SEHNR and FQNEAQ (reference sequence). The CDR3 sequence is 19 residues long. V lost 3 bases and J lost 2; bases outside the gene matches: 7. The CDR3: CASSLGGGLAGTGANVLTF. CDR3 DNA: TGTGCCAGCAGCTTGGGGGGGGGACTAGCGGGAACTGGGGCCAACGTCCTGACTTTC.

The chain combines TRBV6-6 with TRBJ2-3; 8 bases align to TRBD1. The CDR3 is 15 residues long. The ends lost 2 bases at V and 7 bases at J; junction bases unmatched: 8. Germline V gene lookup returns CDR1 MNHNY and CDR2 SVGAGI (reference sequence). The CDR3 region has the DNA TGTGCCAGCAGTTACGTCCAGGGGGCCCGCTATACGCAGTATTTT. It specifies CASSYVQGARYTQYF.

The rearrangement uses TRBV23-1 and TRBJ1-3, with D unclear. TRBV23-1 is flagged as an ORF with uncertain function. V was trimmed by 4 bases and J by 1 base, leaving 8 bases between them. The CDR3 runs to 14 residues. The CDR3 here is CASSPRQSGNTIYF. CDR3 nucleotide sequence: TGCGCCAGCAGTCCACGCCAGTCTGGAAACACCATATATTTT.

This sequence joins TRBV6-5 and TRBJ2-3, with TRBD2 matching over 9 bases. J gave up 3 bases and V 2 bases, and 3 bases lay outside the gene matches. Germline values: CDR1 MNHEY, CDR2 SVGAGI. The CDR3 contains 15 residues. The CDR3: CASSYLAGQTDTQYF. The CDR3 DNA is TGTGCCAGCAGTTACCTAGCGGGGCAAACAGATACGCAGTATTTT.

This sequence joins TRBV6-5 and TRBJ2-7, with 8 bases identical to TRBD1. V dropped 4 bases and J dropped 5; count of bases not matched to a gene: 1. Germline values: CDR1 MNHEY, CDR2 SVGAGI. This CDR3 region has 12 residues. This CDR3 is CASSSTGDEQYF. As DNA, the CDR3 is TGTGCCAGCAGTTCGACAGGGGACGAGCAGTACTTC.

The genes are TRBV14 and TRBJ1-1, with D maybe TRBD1 (5 bases). The CDR3 spans 16 residues. Trimming took 0 bases from V and 4 from J, leaving 15 bases between them. Looked up from germline, CDR1 is SGHDN and CDR2 is FVKESK. In nucleotides, the CDR3 is TGTGCCAGCAGCCAAGATCAGTTACAGGCCCTCACTGAAGCTTTCTTT. As protein: CASSQDQLQALTEAFF.